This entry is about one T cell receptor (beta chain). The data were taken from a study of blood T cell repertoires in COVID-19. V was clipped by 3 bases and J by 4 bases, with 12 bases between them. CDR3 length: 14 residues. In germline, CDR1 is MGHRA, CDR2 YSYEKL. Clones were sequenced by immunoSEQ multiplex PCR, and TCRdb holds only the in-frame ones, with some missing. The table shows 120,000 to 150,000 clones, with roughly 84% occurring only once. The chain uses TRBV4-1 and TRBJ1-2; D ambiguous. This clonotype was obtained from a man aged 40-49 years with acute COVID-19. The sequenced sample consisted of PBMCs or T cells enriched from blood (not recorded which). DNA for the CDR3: TGCGCCAGCAGCCACCCGACAAGGATCTATGGCTACACCTTC. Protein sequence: CASSHPTRIYGYTF.